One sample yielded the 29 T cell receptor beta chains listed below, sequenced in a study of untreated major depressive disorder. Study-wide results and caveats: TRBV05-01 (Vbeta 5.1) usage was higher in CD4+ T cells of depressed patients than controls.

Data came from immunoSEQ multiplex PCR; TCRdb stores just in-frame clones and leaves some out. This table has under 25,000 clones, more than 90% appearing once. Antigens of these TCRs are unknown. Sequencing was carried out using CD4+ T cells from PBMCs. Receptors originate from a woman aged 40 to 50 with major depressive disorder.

CDR3 DNA sequence: TGTGCCAGCAGCTTAGCCCGAGGGTGGGGAGACCGGGGCTATGGCTACACCTTC. Translating it yields CASSLARGWGDRGYGYTF. The chain couples TRBV11-2 to TRBJ1-2; D is unclear. The germline V gene encodes CDR1 SGHAT and CDR2 FQNNGV. This CDR3 comprises 18 residues. V was trimmed by 1 base and J by 4 bases, leaving 22 bases between them.

CDR3 DNA: TGTGCCAGCAGCGTAGGTTTCGGAGGGACCCAGTACTTC. Amino acid sequence: CASSVGFGGTQYF. The V call is TRBV9, the J call TRBJ2-5; tentatively, D is TRBD2 (5 bases). There are 13 residues in the CDR3. V was pared by 0 bases and J by 7 bases, with 10 bases between. Germline V gene sequence: CDR1 SGDLS, CDR2 YYNGEE. The entire variable domain, with the rest obtained from reference TRBV9 and TRBJ2-5, is as follows: DSGVTQTPKHLITATGQRVTLRCSPRSGDLSVYWYQQSLDQGLQFLIQYYNGEERAKGNILERFSAQQFPDLHSELNLSSLELGDSALYFCASSVGFGGTQYFGPGTRLLVL.

The CDR3, as DNA: TGCGCCAGCAGGGCAGGGCTCATGAACACTGAAGCTTTCTTT. Its translation: CASRAGLMNTEAFF. The V call is TRBV5-1, the J call TRBJ1-1, with D possibly TRBD1 on 5 matching bases. The germline gives CDR1 SGHRS, CDR2 YFSETQ. This CDR3 comprises 14 residues. V lost 5 bases to trimming and J lost 0 bases, with 11 bases between them.

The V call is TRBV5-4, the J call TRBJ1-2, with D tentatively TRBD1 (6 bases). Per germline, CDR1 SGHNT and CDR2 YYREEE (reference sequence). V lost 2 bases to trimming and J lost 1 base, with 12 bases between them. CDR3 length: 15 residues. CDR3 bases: TGTGCCAGCAGCTTCGACAGGCCTCGTAACTATGGCTACACCTTC. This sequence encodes CASSFDRPRNYGYTF.

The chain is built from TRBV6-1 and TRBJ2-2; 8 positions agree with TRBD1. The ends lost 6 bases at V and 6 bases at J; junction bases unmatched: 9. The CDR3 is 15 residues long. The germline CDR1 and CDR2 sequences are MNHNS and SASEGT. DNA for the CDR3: TGTGCCAGCAGGGCGTCGACAGGGGATCCCGGGGAGCTGTTTTTT. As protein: CASRASTGDPGELFF.

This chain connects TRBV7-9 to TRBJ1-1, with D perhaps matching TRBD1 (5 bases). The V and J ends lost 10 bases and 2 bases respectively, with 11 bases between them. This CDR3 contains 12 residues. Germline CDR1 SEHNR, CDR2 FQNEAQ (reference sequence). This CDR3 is CAIQGPNTEAFF. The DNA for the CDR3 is TGTGCCATCCAGGGCCCAAACACTGAAGCTTTCTTT.

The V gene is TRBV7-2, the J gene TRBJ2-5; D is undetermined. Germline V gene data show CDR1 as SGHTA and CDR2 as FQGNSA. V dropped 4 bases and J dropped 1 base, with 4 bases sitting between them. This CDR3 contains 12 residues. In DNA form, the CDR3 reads TGTGCCAGCAGCTCCGGCCAAGAGACCCAGTACTTC. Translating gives CASSSGQETQYF.

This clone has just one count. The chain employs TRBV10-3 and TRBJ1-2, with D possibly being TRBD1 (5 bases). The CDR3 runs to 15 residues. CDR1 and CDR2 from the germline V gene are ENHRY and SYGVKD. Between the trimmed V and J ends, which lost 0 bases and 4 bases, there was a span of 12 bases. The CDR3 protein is CAISESAGYGYGYTF. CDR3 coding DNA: TGTGCCATCAGTGAGTCGGCAGGGTATGGCTATGGCTACACCTTC.

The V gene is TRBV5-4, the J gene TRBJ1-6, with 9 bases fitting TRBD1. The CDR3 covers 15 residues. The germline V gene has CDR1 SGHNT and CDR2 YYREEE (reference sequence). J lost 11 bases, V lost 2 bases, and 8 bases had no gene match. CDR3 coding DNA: TGTGCCAGCAGCTTTTCCCGACAGGGGGGAACACCCCTCCACTTT. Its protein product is CASSFSRQGGTPLHF.

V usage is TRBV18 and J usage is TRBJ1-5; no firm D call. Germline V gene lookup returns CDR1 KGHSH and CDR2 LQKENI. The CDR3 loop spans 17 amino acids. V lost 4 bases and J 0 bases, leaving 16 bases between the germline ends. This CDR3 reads CASSLGLTSYSNQPQHF. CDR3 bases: TGTGCCAGCTCACTGGGCCTGACCAGTTATAGCAATCAGCCCCAGCATTTT.

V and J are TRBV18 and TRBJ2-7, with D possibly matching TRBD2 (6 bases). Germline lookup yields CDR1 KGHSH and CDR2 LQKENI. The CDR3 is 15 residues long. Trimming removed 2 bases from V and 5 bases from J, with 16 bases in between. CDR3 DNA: TGTGCCAGCTCACCAATGGGGGGTGTCACGGACGAGCAGTACGTC. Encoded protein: CASSPMGGVTDEQYV.

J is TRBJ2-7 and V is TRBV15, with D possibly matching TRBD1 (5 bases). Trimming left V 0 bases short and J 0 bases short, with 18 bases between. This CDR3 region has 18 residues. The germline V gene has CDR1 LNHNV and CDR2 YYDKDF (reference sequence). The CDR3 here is CATSRDLQSTETSYEQYF. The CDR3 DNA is TGTGCCACCAGCAGAGATCTTCAATCGACAGAAACCTCCTACGAGCAGTACTTC.

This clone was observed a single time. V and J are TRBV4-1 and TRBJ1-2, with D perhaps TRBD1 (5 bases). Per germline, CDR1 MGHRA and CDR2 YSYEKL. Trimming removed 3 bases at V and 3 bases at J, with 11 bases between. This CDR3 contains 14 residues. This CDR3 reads CASSQGRGDYGYTF. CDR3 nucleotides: TGCGCCAGCAGCCAGGGACGGGGGGACTATGGCTACACCTTC.

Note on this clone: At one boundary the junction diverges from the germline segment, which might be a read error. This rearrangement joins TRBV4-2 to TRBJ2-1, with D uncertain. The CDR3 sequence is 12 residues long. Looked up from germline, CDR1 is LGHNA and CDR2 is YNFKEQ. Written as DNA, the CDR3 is TGTGCCGGCAGCCAAGGGCGCAATGAGCAGTTCTTC. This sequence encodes CAGSQGRNEQFF.

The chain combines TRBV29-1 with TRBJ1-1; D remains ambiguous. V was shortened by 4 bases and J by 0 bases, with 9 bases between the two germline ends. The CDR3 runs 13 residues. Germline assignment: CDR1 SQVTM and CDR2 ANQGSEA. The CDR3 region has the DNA TGCAGCGTTGCGACGGAGCTGAACACTGAAGCTTTCTTT. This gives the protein CSVATELNTEAFF.

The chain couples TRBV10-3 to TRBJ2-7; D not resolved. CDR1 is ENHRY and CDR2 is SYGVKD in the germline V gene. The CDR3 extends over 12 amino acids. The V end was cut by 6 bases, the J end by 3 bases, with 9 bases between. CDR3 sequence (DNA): TGTGCCATCAGCCCTGCAGGCTACGAGCAGTACGTC. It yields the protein CAISPAGYEQYV.

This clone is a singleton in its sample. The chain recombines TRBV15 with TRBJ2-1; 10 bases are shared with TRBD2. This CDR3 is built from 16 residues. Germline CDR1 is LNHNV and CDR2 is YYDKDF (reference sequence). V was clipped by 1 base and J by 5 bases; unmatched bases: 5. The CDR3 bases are TGTGCCACCAGCAGAGCCCGGACTAGCGGTAACAATGAGCAGTTCTTC. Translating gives CATSRARTSGNNEQFF.

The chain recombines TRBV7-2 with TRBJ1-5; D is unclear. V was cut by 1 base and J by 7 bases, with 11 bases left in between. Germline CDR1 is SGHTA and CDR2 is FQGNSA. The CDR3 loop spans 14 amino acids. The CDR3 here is CASSLVGGQQPQHF. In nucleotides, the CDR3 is TGTGCCAGCAGCTTAGTCGGCGGCCAACAGCCCCAGCATTTT.

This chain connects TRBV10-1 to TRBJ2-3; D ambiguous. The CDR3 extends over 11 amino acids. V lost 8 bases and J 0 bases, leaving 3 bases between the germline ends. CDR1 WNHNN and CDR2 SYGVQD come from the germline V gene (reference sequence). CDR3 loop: CASGSTDTQYF. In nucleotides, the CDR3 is TGCGCCAGCGGTAGCACAGATACGCAGTATTTT.

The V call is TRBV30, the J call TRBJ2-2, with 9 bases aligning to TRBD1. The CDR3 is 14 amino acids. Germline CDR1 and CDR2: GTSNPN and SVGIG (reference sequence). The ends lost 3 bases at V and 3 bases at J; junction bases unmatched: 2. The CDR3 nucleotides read TGTGCCTGGAGGCGGACAGGGGACACCGGGGAGCTGTTTTTT. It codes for CAWRRTGDTGELFF.

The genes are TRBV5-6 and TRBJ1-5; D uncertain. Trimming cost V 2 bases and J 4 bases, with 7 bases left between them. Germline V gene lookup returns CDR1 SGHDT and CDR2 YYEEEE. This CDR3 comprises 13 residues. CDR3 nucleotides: TGTGCCAGCAGCTTCGGGCGGAATCAGCCCCAGCATTTT. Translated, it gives CASSFGRNQPQHF.

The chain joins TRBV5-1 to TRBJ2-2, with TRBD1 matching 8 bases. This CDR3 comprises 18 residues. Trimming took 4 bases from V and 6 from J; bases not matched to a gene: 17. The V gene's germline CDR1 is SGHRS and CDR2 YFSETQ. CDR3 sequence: CASSPDRVSIRLSGELFF. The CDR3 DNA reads TGCGCCAGCAGCCCGGACAGGGTGTCGATTCGCTTGTCCGGGGAGCTGTTTTTT.

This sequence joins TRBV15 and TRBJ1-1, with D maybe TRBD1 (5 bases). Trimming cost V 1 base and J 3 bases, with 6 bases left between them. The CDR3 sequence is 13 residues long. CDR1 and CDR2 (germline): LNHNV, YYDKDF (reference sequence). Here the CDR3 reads CATSRGGDTEAFF. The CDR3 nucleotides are TGTGCCACCAGCAGAGGGGGGGACACTGAAGCTTTCTTT.

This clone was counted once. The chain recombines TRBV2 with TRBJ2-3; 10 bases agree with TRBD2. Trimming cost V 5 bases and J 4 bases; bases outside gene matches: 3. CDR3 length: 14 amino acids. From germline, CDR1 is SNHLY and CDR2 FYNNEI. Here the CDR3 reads CASSLAGVSDTQYF. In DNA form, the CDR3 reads TGTGCCAGCAGTCTAGCGGGAGTGTCAGATACGCAGTATTTT.

CDR3 sequence: CSVAVSGMGTEAFF. The CDR3 nucleotides are TGCAGCGTTGCTGTTTCCGGGATGGGAACTGAAGCTTTCTTT. The chain has TRBV29-1 and TRBJ1-1; no clear D. The CDR3 sequence is 14 residues long. CDR1 SQVTM and CDR2 ANQGSEA come from the germline V gene. V dropped 4 bases and J dropped 5 bases, with 17 bases sitting between them.

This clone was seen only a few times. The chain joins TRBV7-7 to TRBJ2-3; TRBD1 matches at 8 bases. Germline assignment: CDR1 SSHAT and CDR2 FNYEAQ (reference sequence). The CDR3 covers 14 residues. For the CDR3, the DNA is TGTGCTACGTCGTTGGGGACAGGATTGGATACGCAGTATTTT. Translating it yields CATSLGTGLDTQYF.

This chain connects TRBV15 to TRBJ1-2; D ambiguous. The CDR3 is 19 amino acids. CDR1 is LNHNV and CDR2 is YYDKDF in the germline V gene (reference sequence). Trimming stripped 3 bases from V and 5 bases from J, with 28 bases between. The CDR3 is CATSSFLTKTTRYRYGYTF. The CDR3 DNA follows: TGTGCCACCAGCAGTTTCCTCACAAAGACTACACGGTATCGGTATGGCTACACCTTC.

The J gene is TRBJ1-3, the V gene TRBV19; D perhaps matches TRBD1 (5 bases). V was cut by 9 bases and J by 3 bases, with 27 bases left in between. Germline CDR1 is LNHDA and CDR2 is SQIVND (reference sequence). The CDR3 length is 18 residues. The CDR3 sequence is CARSPQDRDGICGNTIYF. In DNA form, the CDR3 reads TGTGCCAGGAGTCCCCAGGACCGGGACGGCATATGTGGAAACACCATATATTTT. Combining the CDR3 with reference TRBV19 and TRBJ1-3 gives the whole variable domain DGGITQSPKYLFRKEGQNVTLSCEQNLNHDAMYWYRQDPGQGLRLIYYSQIVNDFQKGDIAEGYSVSREKKESFPLTVTSAQKNPTAFYLCARSPQDRDGICGNTIYFGEGSWLTVV.

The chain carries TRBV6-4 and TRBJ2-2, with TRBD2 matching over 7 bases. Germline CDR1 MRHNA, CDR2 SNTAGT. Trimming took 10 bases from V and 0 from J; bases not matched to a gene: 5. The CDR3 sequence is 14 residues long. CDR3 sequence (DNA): TGTGCCATCCTAGCGGCTTCGAACACCGGGGAGCTGTTTTTT. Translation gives CAILAASNTGELFF.